A selection of T cell receptor beta chains follows, all from one sample in a study of blood T cell repertoires in COVID-19. Produced via immunoSEQ multiplex PCR; TCRdb's table is partial and in-frame only. The sample lists fewer than 300,000 clones, more than 80% occurring once. Source material: PBMCs or T cells enriched from blood (not recorded which). These receptors originate from a woman in her thirties who had recovered from COVID-19. Both conserved end residues are trimmed from each CDR3. D genes are given only for firm matches. The size field is filled for only some rows; it gives once, few, many or a size class.

D: TRBD2
size: -
V: TRBV30
CDR3: AWESTGTSGGLNKRTQY

D: TRBD2
size: once
V: TRBV15
CDR3: ATSRDLAGGTDTQY

D: -
size: -
V: TRBV21-1
CDR3: ASSKMRIAGGTNEQF

D: TRBD2
size: -
V: TRBV10-3
CDR3: AISPSGLDNEQF

D: -
size: -
V: TRBV28
CDR3: ASSLSGRWLF

D: -
size: -
V: TRBV5-1
CDR3: ASSVRGAETQY

D: -
size: -
V: TRBV30
CDR3: ACRNRRYNSPLH

D: -
size: -
V: TRBV6-1
CDR3: ASSENGHNSPLH

D: -
size: -
V: TRBV28
CDR3: ASSLGQGSFQPQH

D: -
size: -
V: TRBV7-9
CDR3: ATRNGGLNTEAF

D: TRBD2
size: -
V: TRBV5-1
CDR3: ASSSGLAGEWYEQY

D: -
size: -
V: TRBV6-1
CDR3: ASSELEDTQY

D: -
size: -
V: TRBV29-1
CDR3: SVEAPGGYEQY

D: TRBD1
size: -
V: TRBV19
CDR3: ASTQGAGEQY

D: TRBD2
size: -
V: TRBV7-2
CDR3: ASSLGGATGGETQY

D: -
size: -
V: TRBV5-5
CDR3: ASSQLGHNQPQH

D: -
size: -
V: TRBV28
CDR3: ASSLRAERSPLH

D: TRBD1
size: -
V: TRBV30
CDR3: ASGTGRDTEAF

D: -
size: -
V: TRBV18
CDR3: ASSPLSATDHNEQY

D: -
size: once
V: TRBV24-1
CDR3: ATSPGGTGELF

D: TRBD1
size: -
V: TRBV5-5
CDR3: ASSRDRIPEAF

D: -
size: -
V: TRBV19
CDR3: ASSTQQGFYGYT

D: -
size: -
V: TRBV29-1
CDR3: SVVGAGTEAF

D: -
size: -
V: TRBV5-4
CDR3: ASNQGGGGSYNEQF